This T cell receptor (beta chain) was sequenced for a study of cytomegalovirus exposure and HLA in healthy donors. The PCR ran on 60 Vbeta and 13 Jbeta primers. As processed by the authors: A later analysis tallied approximately 78 million unique TCR beta chains, 9.5 million to 14 million of them shared. Clones were read by immunoSEQ multiplex PCR, and TCRdb kept only the in-frame ones, dropping some. V, J and clone size reflect that table, while D and trimming were determined from the DNA. The table has 150,000 to 200,000 clones, approximately 67% seen once. Germline CDR1 SGHAT, CDR2 FQNNGV. Deletions cut 4 bases from V and 3 bases from J, with 15 bases between. The length of the CDR3 is 15 residues. General study findings and limits: Later analysis reportedly placed an Asian-associated ancestry cluster below the roughly 640-donor mean in N-insertions. The dataset shows that most TCR sequences were rare, while some public TCRs occurred in many donors. Reportedly, HLA-A and HLA-B alleles of most subjects were accurately predicted from TCR beta.

Comment on this clone: What it binds is not known.

The source material was PBMCs. This chain connects TRBV11-2 to TRBJ1-2, with a possible D match to TRBD1 (5 bases). The clonotype was recovered from a woman aged 18-30 years in good health and CMV-seropositive. CDR3 coding DNA: TGTGCCAGCAGCTCTACGTCGGGCAGGGACTATGGCTACACCTTC. Its translation is CASSSTSGRDYGYTF.